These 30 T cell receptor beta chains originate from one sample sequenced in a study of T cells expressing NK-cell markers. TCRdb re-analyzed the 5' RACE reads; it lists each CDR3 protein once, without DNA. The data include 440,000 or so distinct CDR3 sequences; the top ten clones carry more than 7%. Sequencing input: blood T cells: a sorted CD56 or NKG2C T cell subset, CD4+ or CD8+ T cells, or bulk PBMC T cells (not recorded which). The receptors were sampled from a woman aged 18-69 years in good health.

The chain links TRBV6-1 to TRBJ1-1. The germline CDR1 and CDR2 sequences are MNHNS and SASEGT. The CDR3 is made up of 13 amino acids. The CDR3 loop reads CASSRGSGTEAFF.

The CDR3 protein is CASSLVDLGTEAFF. The genes are TRBV5-1 and TRBJ1-1. The CDR3 consists of 14 residues. The germline V gene encodes CDR1 SGHRS and CDR2 YFSETQ.

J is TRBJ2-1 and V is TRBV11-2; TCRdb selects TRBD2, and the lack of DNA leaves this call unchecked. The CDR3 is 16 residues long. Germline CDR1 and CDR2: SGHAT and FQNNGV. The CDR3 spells CASSLVSSGRANEQFF.

The CDR3 here is CASATAGTDFTDTQYF. The rearrangement links TRBV18 to TRBJ2-3; the TCRdb D gene call, TRBD1, has no DNA to confirm it. CDR1 and CDR2 (germline): KGHSH, LQKENI. CDR3 length: 16 residues.

This CDR3 is CASSVTGTSGSAGSYNEQFF. This chain links TRBV12-3 or TRBV12-4 with TRBJ2-1; without DNA, the TCRdb call of TRBD2 cannot be checked. The CDR3 totals 20 residues.

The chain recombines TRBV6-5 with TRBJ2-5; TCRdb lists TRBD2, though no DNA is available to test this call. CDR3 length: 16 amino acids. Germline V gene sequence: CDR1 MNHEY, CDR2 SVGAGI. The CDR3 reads CASSYSRARLEETQYF.

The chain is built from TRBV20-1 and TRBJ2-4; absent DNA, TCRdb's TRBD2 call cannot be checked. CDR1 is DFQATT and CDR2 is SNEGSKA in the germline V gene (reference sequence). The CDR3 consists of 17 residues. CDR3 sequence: CSARFNSGSEAKNIQYF.

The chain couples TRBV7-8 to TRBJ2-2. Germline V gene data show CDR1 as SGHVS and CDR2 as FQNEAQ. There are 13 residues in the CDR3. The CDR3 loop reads CASSFESPGELFF.

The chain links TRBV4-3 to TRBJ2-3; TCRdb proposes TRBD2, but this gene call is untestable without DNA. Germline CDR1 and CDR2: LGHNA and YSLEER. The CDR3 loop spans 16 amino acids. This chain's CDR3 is CASSPFRSGASDTQYF.

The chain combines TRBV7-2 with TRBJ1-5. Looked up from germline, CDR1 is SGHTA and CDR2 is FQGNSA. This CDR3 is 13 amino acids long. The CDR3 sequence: CASSFTIYQPQHF.

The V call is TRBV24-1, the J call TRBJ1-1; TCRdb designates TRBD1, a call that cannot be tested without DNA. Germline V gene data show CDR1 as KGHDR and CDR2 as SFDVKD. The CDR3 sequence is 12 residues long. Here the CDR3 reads CATSVGGTEAFF.

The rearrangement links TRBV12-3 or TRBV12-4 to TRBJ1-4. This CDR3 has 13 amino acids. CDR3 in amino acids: CASSLNRNEKLFF.

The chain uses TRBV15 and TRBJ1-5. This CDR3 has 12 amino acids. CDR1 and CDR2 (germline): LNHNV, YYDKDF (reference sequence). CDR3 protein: CATQGGNQPQHF.

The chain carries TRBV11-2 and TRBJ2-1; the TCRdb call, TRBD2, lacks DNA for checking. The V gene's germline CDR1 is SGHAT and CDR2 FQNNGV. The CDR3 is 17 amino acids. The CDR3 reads CASSPRTSRSSYNEQFF. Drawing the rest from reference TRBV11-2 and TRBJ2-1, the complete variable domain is EAGVAQSPRYKIIEKRQSVAFWCNPISGHATLYWYQQILGQGPKLLIQFQNNGVVDDSQLPKDRFSAERLKGVDSTLKIQPAKLEDSAVYLCASSPRTSRSSYNEQFFGPGTRLTVL.

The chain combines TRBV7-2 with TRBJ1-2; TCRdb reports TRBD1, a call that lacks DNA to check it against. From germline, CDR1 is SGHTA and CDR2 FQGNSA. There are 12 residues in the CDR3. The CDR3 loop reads CASSLGTGGYTF.

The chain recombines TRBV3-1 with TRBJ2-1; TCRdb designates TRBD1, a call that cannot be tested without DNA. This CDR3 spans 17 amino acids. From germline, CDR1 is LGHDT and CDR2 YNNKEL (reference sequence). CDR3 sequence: CASSLDRGSQLYNEQFF.

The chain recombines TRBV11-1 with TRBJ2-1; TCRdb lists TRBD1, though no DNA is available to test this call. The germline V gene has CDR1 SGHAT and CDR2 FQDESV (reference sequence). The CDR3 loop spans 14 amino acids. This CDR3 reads CASTRGPEYNEQFF.

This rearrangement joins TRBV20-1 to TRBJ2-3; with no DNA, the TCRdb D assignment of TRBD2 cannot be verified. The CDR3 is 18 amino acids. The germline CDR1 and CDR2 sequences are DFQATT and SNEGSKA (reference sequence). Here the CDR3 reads CSAFLTHRLAGATDTQYF.

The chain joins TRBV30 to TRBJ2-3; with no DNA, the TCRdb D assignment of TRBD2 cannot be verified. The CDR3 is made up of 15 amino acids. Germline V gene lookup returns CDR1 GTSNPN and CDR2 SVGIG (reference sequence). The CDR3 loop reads CAWSVGRGRSDTQYF.

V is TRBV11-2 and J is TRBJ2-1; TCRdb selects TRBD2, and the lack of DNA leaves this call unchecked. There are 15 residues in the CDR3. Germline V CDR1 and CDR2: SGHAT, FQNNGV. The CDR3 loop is CASSPTSGGTQEQFF.

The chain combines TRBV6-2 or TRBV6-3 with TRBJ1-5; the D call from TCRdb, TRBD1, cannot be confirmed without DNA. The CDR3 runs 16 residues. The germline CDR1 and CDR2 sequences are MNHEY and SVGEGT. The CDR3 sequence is CASSYPHRRGDQPQHF.

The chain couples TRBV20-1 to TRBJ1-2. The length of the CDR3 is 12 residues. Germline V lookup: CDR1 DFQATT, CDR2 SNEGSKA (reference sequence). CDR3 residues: CSAILGGYGYTF.

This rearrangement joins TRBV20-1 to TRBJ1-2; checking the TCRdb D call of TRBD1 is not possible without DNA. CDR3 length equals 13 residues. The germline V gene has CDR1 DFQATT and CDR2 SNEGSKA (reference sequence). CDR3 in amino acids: CSARHRGTDGYTF.

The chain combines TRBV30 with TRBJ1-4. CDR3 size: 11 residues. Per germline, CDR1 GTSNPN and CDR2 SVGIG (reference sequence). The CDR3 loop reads CAWTGGEKLFF.

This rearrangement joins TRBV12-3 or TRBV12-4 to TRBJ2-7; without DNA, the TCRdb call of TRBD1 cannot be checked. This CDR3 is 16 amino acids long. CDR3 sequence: CASSPGQGESSYEQYF.

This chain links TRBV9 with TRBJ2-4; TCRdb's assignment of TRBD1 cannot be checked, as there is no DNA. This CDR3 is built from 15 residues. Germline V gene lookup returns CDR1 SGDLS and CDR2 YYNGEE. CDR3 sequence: CASSGGTGQGNIQYF.

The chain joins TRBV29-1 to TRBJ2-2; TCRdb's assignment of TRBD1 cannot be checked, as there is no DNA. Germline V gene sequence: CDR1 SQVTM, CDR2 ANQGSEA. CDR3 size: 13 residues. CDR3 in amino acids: CSVPRGDTGELFF.

The CDR3 sequence is CASSTDNSYEQYF. V is TRBV5-6 and J is TRBJ2-7. The CDR3 has 13 amino acids. The germline CDR1 and CDR2 sequences are SGHDT and YYEEEE.

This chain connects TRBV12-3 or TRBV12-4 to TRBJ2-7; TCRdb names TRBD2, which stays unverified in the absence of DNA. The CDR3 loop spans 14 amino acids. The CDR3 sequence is CASTPGLGSYEQYF.

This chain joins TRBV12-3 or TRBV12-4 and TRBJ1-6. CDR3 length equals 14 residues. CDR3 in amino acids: CASSFGGNGSPLHF.